This T cell receptor beta chain was sequenced for a study of T cell responses to AZD1222 COVID-19 vaccine. Study results and caveats: Donors were mostly white British, more females; clonal diversity possibly underestimated. Spike-specific TCR breadth rose after two AZD1222 doses, and depth rose as well.

Some clones are missing from TCRdb's copy, which holds only in-frame ones; the method was immunoSEQ multiplex PCR. The sample lists approximately 150,000 clones; almost 90% were seen once. Whether given at about 4 or about 12 weeks, second doses were pooled. The CDR3 consists of 13 residues. V shed 7 bases and J shed 8 bases, with 15 bases lying between them. Germline CDR1 and CDR2: SNHLY and FYNNEI. Notes on this clone: The antigen remains undetermined.

The source of this sequence is an adult who received the AZD1222 COVID-19 vaccine. The V gene is TRBV2, the J gene TRBJ1-3, with D unresolved. The source was peripheral blood, collected 28 days after the second AZD1222 dose. In nucleotides, the CDR3 is TGTGCCAGCATAAGCCAGACATCTCACACCATATATTTT. Protein product: CASISQTSHTIYF.